A single sample gave rise to the 6 T cell receptor beta chains below, sequenced in a study of T cell responses to AZD1222 COVID-19 vaccine. TCRdb keeps only in-frame clones here, not all; method: immunoSEQ multiplex PCR. The sample holds about 180,000 clones, around 90% seen once. The specimen comprised peripheral blood, sampled 28 days after the second AZD1222 dose. These receptors were collected from an adult who received the AZD1222 COVID-19 vaccine.

The CDR3 nucleotides are TGTGCCAGCAGTTTGAACACTGAAGCTTTCTTT. This gives the protein CASSLNTEAFF. This sequence joins TRBV27 and TRBJ1-1; no clear D gene. V dropped 3 bases and J dropped 1 base, with 0 bases sitting between them. Per germline, CDR1 MNHEY and CDR2 SMNVEV (reference sequence). The CDR3 loop spans 11 amino acids.

In its sample, this clone was seen a few times. V gene TRBV7-9 combines with J gene TRBJ1-6; D remains unclear. The CDR3 contains 14 residues. The ends were cut back, 2 bases at V and 9 bases at J, with 11 bases in the middle. The germline V gene encodes CDR1 SEHNR and CDR2 FQNEAQ (reference sequence). The CDR3: CASSLMEGASPLHF. CDR3 coding DNA: TGTGCCAGCAGCTTAATGGAGGGTGCTTCACCCCTCCACTTT. Full variable domain (rest looked up from reference TRBV7-9 and TRBJ1-6): DTGVSQNPRHKITKRGQNVTFRCDPISEHNRLYWYRQTLGQGPEFLTYFQNEAQLEKSRLLSDRFSAERPKGSFSTLEIQRTEQGDSAMYLCASSLMEGASPLHFGNGTRLTVT.

The genes are TRBV5-1 and TRBJ2-3; 8 positions agree with TRBD2. The CDR3 has 16 amino acids. With 1 base clipped from V and 2 bases from J, the junction kept 6 bases outside the gene matches. The germline V gene has CDR1 SGHRS and CDR2 YFSETQ. In DNA form, the CDR3 reads TGCGCCAGCAGCTTGCAAGCGGGAGCCATCACAGATACGCAGTATTTT. Translation gives CASSLQAGAITDTQYF.

The chain joins TRBV5-1 to TRBJ2-2; 8 bases match TRBD2. V gave up 2 bases and J gave up 6 bases; unmatched junction bases: 6. Germline CDR1 reads SGHRS; CDR2 reads YFSETQ. The CDR3 runs to 15 residues. CDR3 amino acids: CASSLLADLPGELFF. Written as DNA, the CDR3 is TGCGCCAGCAGCTTACTAGCGGACTTGCCCGGGGAGCTGTTTTTT. Complete variable domain (other parts from reference TRBV5-1 and TRBJ2-2): KAGVTQTPRYLIKTRGQQVTLSCSPISGHRSVSWYQQTPGQGLQFLFEYFSETQRNKGNFPGRFSGRQFSNSRSEMNVSTLELGDSALYLCASSLLADLPGELFFGEGSRLTVL.

The chain combines TRBV28 with TRBJ1-5; 7 bases are a match to TRBD1. Germline V gene data show CDR1 as MDHEN and CDR2 as SYDVKM. V was clipped by 1 base and J by 6 bases; unmatched bases: 3. The CDR3 is 14 residues long. This CDR3 is CASSLLTGRQPQHF. The CDR3 nucleotides are TGTGCCAGCAGTTTATTGACAGGGCGTCAGCCCCAGCATTTT.

The J gene is TRBJ2-4, the V gene TRBV5-4; TRBD1 aligns across 7 bases. This CDR3 is 14 amino acids long. The germline CDR1 and CDR2 sequences are SGHNT and YYREEE (reference sequence). V shed 4 bases and J 6 bases; nucleotides not matched to a gene: 7. CDR3 residues: CASSPGQRLNIQYF. In DNA form, the CDR3 reads TGTGCCAGCAGCCCGGGACAGAGGTTAAACATTCAGTACTTC.